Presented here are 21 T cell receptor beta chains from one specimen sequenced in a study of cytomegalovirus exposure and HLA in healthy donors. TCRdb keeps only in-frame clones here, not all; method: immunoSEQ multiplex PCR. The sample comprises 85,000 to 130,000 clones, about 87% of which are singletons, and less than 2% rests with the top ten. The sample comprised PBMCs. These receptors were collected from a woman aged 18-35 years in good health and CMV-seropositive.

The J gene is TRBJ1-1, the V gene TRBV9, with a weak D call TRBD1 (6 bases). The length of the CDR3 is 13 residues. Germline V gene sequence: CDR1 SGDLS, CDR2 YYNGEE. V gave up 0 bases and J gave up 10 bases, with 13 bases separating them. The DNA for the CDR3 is TGTGCCAGCAGCGTAGTCGGGGGGGCCCGAGCTTTCTTT. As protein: CASSVVGGARAFF.

CDR3 in amino acids: CASSEGRGAPYGYTF. In DNA, the CDR3 is TGCGCCAGCAGTGAGGGCAGGGGGGCCCCCTATGGCTACACCTTC. The chain uses TRBV10-2 and TRBJ1-2; 7 bases are shared with TRBD1. Germline CDR1 and CDR2: WSHSY and SAAADI. The CDR3 length is 15 residues. The V gene end was trimmed by 2 bases and the J gene end by 4 bases; junction bases not matched to a gene: 7.

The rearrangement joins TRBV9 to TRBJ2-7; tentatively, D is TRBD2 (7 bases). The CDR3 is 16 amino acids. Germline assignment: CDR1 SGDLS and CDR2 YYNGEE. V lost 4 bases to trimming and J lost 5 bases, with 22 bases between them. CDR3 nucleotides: TGTGCCAGCAGCCTAAGAGGGGGGGGCTATGGGGACGAGCAGTACTTC. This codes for CASSLRGGGYGDEQYF.

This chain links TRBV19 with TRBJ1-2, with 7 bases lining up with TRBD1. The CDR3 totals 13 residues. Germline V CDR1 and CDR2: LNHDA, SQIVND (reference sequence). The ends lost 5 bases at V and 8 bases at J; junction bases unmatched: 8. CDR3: CASSLWTGLGYTF. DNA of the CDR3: TGTGCCAGTAGTCTATGGACAGGATTGGGCTACACCTTC.

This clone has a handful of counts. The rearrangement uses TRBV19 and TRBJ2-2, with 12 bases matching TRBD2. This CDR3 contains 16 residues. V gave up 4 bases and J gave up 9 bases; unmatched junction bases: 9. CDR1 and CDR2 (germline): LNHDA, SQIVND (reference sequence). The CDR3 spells CASSSSSGGEARELFF. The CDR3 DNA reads TGTGCCAGTAGTAGCTCTAGCGGGGGGGAGGCCCGGGAGCTGTTTTTT.

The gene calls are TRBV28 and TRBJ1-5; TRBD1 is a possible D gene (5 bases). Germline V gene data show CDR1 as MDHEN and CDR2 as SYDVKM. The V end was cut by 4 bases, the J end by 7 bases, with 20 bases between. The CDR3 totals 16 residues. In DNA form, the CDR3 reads TGTGCCAGCAGTTCTATTCTGGGCAGGGAGGGCCAGCCCCAGCATTTT. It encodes CASSSILGREGQPQHF.

As DNA, the CDR3 is TGTGCCAGCAGCTTAGATAGGGGGCCGTTGTCCGGGGAGCTGTTTTTT. It codes for CASSLDRGPLSGELFF. V and J are TRBV11-2 and TRBJ2-2; 7 nucleotides line up with TRBD1. The V gene's germline CDR1 is SGHAT and CDR2 FQNNGV. The J segment lost 6 bases and the V segment lost 0 bases, leaving 7 bases of the junction unmatched. The CDR3 is 16 residues long.

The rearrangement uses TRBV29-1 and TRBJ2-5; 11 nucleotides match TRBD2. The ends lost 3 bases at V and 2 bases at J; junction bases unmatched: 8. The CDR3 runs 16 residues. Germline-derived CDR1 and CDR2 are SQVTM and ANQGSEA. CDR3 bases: TGCAGCGTTGAGATAGCGGGGGGGTGGGGACAAGAGACCCAGTACTTC. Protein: CSVEIAGGWGQETQYF.

Written as DNA, the CDR3 is TGTGCCAGCAGTTCCGGGACAGGGAGGTTATATGGCTACACCTTC. Encoded protein: CASSSGTGRLYGYTF. The chain combines TRBV28 with TRBJ1-2; 9 bases agree with TRBD1. Germline-derived CDR1 and CDR2 are MDHEN and SYDVKM. V trimming: 4 bases; J trimming: 5 bases; junction bases outside the gene matches: 8. The CDR3 consists of 15 residues.

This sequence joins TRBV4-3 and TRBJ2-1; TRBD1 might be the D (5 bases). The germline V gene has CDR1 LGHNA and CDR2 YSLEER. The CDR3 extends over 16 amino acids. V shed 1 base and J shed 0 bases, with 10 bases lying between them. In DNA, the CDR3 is TGCGCCAGCAGCCAAGTGGTTCAGGGCTCCTACAATGAGCAGTTCTTC. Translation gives CASSQVVQGSYNEQFF.

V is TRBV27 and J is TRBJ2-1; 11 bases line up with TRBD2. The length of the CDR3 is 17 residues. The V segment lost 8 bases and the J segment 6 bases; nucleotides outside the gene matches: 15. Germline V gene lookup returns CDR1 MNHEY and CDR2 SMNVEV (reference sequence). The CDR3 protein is CASLLAGVPHSVNEQFF. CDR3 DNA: TGTGCCAGCCTACTAGCGGGGGTTCCCCACTCCGTCAATGAGCAGTTCTTC.

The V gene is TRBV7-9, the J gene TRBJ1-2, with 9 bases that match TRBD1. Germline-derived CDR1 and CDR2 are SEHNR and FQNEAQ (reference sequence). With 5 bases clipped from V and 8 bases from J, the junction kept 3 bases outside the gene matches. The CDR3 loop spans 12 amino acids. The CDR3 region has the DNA TGTGCCAGCAGCCCCGACAGGGGGGGCTACACCTTC. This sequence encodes CASSPDRGGYTF.

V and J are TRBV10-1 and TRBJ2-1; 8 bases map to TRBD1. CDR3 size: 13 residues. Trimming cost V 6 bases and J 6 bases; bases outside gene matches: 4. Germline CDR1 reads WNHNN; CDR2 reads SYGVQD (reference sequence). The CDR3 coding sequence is TGCGCCAGCAGAGGGACAGGCTCCAATGAGCAGTTCTTC. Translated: CASRGTGSNEQFF.

CDR3 sequence reads: CASSSTSPSRQETQYF. The CDR3 bases are TGTGCCAGCAGTTCCACGTCCCCTTCGCGGCAAGAGACCCAGTACTTC. The chain uses TRBV6-7 and TRBJ2-5, with D unresolved. TRBV6-7 is known as an ORF, though its function is uncertain. Trimming pared 4 bases from V and 2 bases from J, leaving 17 bases between. The CDR3 totals 16 residues.

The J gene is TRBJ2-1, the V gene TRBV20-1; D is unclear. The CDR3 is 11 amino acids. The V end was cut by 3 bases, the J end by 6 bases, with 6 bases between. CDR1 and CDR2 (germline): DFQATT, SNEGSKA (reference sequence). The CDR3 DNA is TGCAGTGCTAGTAGAATCAATGAGCAGTTCTTC. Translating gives CSASRINEQFF.

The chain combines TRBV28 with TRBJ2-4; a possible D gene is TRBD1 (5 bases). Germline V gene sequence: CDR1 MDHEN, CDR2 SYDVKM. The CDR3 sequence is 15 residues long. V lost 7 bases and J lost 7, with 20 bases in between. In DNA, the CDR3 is TGTGCCAGCAACCCCGCGTTAGGGGATGTGAACATTCAGTACTTC. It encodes CASNPALGDVNIQYF.

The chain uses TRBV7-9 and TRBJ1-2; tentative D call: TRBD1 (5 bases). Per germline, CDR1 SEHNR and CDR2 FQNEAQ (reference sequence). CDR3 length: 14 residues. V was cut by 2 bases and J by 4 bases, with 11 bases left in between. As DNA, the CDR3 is TGTGCCAGCAGCTTAAGTGGGGGAGGCTATGGCTACACCTTC. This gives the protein CASSLSGGGYGYTF.

This CDR3 is CASSLATVNQPQHF. The CDR3 coding sequence is TGTGCCAGCAGCTTAGCGACAGTCAATCAGCCCCAGCATTTT. The chain employs TRBV7-9 and TRBJ1-5; perhaps TRBD1 as D (5 bases). From germline, CDR1 is SEHNR and CDR2 FQNEAQ (reference sequence). V was cut by 0 bases and J by 3 bases, with 6 bases left in between. The CDR3 is 14 amino acids.

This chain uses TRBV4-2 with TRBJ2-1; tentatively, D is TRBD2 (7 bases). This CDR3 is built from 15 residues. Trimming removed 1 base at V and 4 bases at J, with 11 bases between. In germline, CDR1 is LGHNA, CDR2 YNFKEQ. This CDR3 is CASSQGGGPYNEQFF. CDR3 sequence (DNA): TGTGCCAGCAGCCAAGGGGGGGGCCCTTACAATGAGCAGTTCTTC.

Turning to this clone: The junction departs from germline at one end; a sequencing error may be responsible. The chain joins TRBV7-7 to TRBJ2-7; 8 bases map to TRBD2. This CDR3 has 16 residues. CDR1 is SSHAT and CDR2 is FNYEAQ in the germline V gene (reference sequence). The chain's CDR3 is CASSLGGPASGYEQYF. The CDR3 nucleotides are TGTGCTAGCAGCTTAGGTGGGCCGGCTAGCGGGTACGAGCAGTACTTC.

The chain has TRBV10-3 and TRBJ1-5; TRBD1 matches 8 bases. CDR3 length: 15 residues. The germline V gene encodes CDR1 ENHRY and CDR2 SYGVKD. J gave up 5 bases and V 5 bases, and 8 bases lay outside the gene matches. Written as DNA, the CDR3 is TGTGCCATCAGTCCGACAGGGGTTCTTGATCAGCCCCAGCATTTT. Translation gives CAISPTGVLDQPQHF.